The 13 T cell receptor beta chains reported below all come from one sample, sequenced in a study of monozygotic twins with inflammatory bowel disease. TCRdb reprocessed the 5' RACE reads and keeps a single row for each CDR3 protein, giving no DNA. This sample's table reports fewer than 400,000 distinct CDR3 sequences. Sample: blood. The receptors come from a human donor with ulcerative colitis or Crohn's disease, or a healthy co-twin of an affected twin (not recorded which).

The gene calls are TRBV24-1 and TRBJ2-1; the D gene TCRdb calls, TRBD2, cannot be checked with no DNA. The CDR3 is made up of 15 amino acids. Germline V CDR1 and CDR2: KGHDR, SFDVKD. CDR3 sequence reads: CATSDERTSRNEQFF.

The rearrangement uses TRBV7-2 and TRBJ2-7; the D call from TCRdb, TRBD2, cannot be confirmed without DNA. Germline V lookup: CDR1 SGHTA, CDR2 FQGNSA. There are 16 residues in the CDR3. CDR3 region: CASSFPRPAGGDEQYF.

This rearrangement joins TRBV5-1 to TRBJ2-7; TCRdb gives TRBD1 as the D gene, but with no DNA this cannot be confirmed. The CDR3 covers 14 residues. The V gene's germline CDR1 is SGHRS and CDR2 YFSETQ. The CDR3 loop reads CASSLVWDRGEQYF.

The rearrangement uses TRBV6-1 and TRBJ2-7. Per the germline V gene, CDR1 is MNHNS and CDR2 is SASEGT. The length of the CDR3 is 12 residues. CDR3 loop: CASSEVSYEQYF.

The chain has TRBV5-4 and TRBJ2-7; the TCRdb call, TRBD2, lacks DNA for checking. The length of the CDR3 is 16 residues. Per the germline V gene, CDR1 is SGHNT and CDR2 is YYREEE (reference sequence). CDR3 residues: CASSLERAIPQNEQYF.

The chain combines TRBV12-3 or TRBV12-4 with TRBJ2-2; TCRdb picks TRBD1, but there is no DNA to check that call. There are 18 residues in the CDR3. CDR3 amino acids: CASSFVRGPLVIPGELFF.

The chain employs TRBV6-5 and TRBJ2-7; TCRdb lists TRBD1, though no DNA is available to test this call. The CDR3 covers 16 residues. Per the germline V gene, CDR1 is MNHEY and CDR2 is SVGAGI. The CDR3 sequence is CASSLQGALTSYEQYF.

The chain links TRBV12-3 or TRBV12-4 to TRBJ1-1; TCRdb proposes TRBD1, but this gene call is untestable without DNA. The CDR3 spans 13 residues. CDR3 amino acids: CASRRQGNTEAFF.

The V and J genes are TRBV15 and TRBJ1-5. CDR3 length: 14 residues. Per the germline V gene, CDR1 is LNHNV and CDR2 is YYDKDF (reference sequence). The chain's CDR3 is CATSRPSAGQPQHF.

The chain employs TRBV5-1 and TRBJ2-5; TCRdb names TRBD2, which stays unverified in the absence of DNA. Germline V gives CDR1 SGHRS, CDR2 YFSETQ. The CDR3 contains 16 residues. The CDR3 spells CASSLEPSGGQETQYF.

The J gene is TRBJ2-7, the V gene TRBV5-6; the TCRdb D gene call, TRBD1, has no DNA to confirm it. CDR1 and CDR2 (germline): SGHDT, YYEEEE. The CDR3 has 14 amino acids. The CDR3 protein is CASSWATGDYEQYF. The full variable domain, rest sourced from reference TRBV5-6 and TRBJ2-7, is DAGVTQSPTHLIKTRGQQVTLRCSPKSGHDTVSWYQQALGQGPQFIFQYYEEEERQRGNFPDRFSGHQFPNYSSELNVNALLLGDSALYLCASSWATGDYEQYFGPGTRLTVT.

This sequence joins TRBV27 and TRBJ2-7; the D gene TCRdb calls, TRBD1, cannot be checked with no DNA. The CDR3 has 14 residues. CDR1 and CDR2 from the germline V gene are MNHEY and SMNVEV (reference sequence). This chain's CDR3 is CASSRSGRSYEQYF.

The chain combines TRBV29-1 with TRBJ2-3; TCRdb selects TRBD1, and the lack of DNA leaves this call unchecked. The CDR3 covers 12 residues. Germline V gene lookup returns CDR1 SQVTM and CDR2 ANQGSEA. CDR3 region: CSDQQGTDTQYF.